The rows below give T cell receptor beta chains drawn from one sample of a study of sequential checkpoint blockade in melanoma. Some clones are missing from TCRdb's copy, which holds only in-frame ones; the method was immunoSEQ multiplex PCR. Here the sample spans fewer than 15,000 clones, 82% being singletons. The material was CD8+ T cells sorted from blood (inferred from file names), obtained from a patient given nivolumab and ipilimumab in sequence. These receptors all stem from a human donor with melanoma. Each CDR3 is given with its conserved first and last residue. For some rows the clone size is stated as once, few or many, or as a class when expanded; others skip it.

NA	TRBV7-2	TRBJ2-1	CASSFLAGLYNEQFF
NA	TRBV7-6	TRBJ2-2	CASSQKGQYAGELFF
NA	TRBV5-4	TRBJ2-1	CASNGGSYNEQFF
NA	TRBV4-1	TRBJ2-3	CASSPRDRGLDTQYF
NA	TRBV9	TRBJ2-3	CASSVGTSGGTDTQYF
NA	TRBV27	TRBJ2-4	CASSLHPQGDNKNIQYF
few	TRBV27	TRBJ1-2	CASSSSLVGTGHNYGYTF
few	TRBV6-1	TRBJ2-7	CASRSKRGSSYEQYF
NA	TRBV6-6	TRBJ2-5	CASTYRRQVVETQYF
large	TRBV9	TRBJ2-2	CASSPFGLNTGELFF
NA	TRBV12-5	TRBJ2-3	CASGSGLAGFLGDTQYF
medium-sized	TRBV7-8	TRBJ1-6	CASSSPTGDSPLHF
NA	TRBV19	TRBJ2-7	CASSPGTGSFYEQYF
NA	TRBV9	TRBJ2-1	CASSATSSLGDEQFF
NA	TRBV7-8	TRBJ2-3	CASSPGQGGSTDTQYF
few	TRBV5-1	TRBJ2-7	CASSLVGTSYEQYF
NA	TRBV19	TRBJ2-7	CASSPGQGAYEQYF
few	TRBV27	TRBJ1-1	CASNENLSTEAFF
NA	TRBV12-5	TRBJ1-2	CASGWGTRYGYTF
NA	TRBV6-5	TRBJ2-1	CASSWILARNNEQFF
NA	TRBV14	TRBJ1-4	CASSQDAPAATNEKLFF
NA	TRBV7-9	TRBJ2-1	CAVAGDSSENEQFF
once	TRBV5-5	TRBJ2-7	CASSPGLAGTLQYF
NA	TRBV30	TRBJ1-5	CAWRTRTDSNQPQHF
NA	TRBV4-3	TRBJ2-3	CASRPGLAGVTDTQYF
NA	TRBV6-5	TRBJ2-7	CASSYAMREQYF
NA	TRBV28	TRBJ2-1	CASRIPRTLGEQFF
NA	TRBV2	TRBJ1-4	CASTPSTSTNEKLFF
NA	TRBV9	TRBJ2-5	CASSVTGGSETQYF
few	TRBV10-1	TRBJ2-7	CASSPSGAHYEQYF
NA	TRBV6-4	TRBJ2-1	CASRAGSSTYNEQFF
medium-sized	TRBV6-5	TRBJ2-7	CASSTGVFTYEQYF
NA	TRBV4-1	TRBJ2-1	CASSLRQGSFDEQFF
NA	TRBV13	TRBJ2-1	CASSLEGTGLGEQFF
NA	TRBV6-5	TRBJ2-3	CASSYSRSGGTQYF
NA	TRBV5-6	TRBJ1-2	CASNRDRASRGYTF
NA	TRBV7-9	TRBJ2-1	CASSVGQGNEQFF
once	TRBV27	TRBJ2-7	CASSTGTGSSYEQYF
NA	TRBV5-6	TRBJ2-5	CASSNTGEETQYF
NA	TRBV5-4	TRBJ2-2	CASSFPSPANTGELFF
NA	TRBV7-8	TRBJ1-4	CASSLGQRHVGQGELLFF
NA	TRBV5-6	TRBJ2-7	CASSHGTRTRREQYF
few	TRBV7-9	TRBJ2-7	CASSPRQGGDYYEQYF
medium-sized	TRBV5-1	TRBJ2-5	CASSPSPGTSAQETQYF
NA	TRBV19	TRBJ2-3	CASSRRDTSTDTQYF
NA	TRBV13	TRBJ2-7	CASSPQLRSSYEQYF
once	TRBV7-9	TRBJ2-5	CASSLTGAGETQYF
NA	TRBV9	TRBJ2-1	CASSVRGAGSSYNEQFF
NA	TRBV4-2	TRBJ2-7	CASSQEGAYEQYF
NA	TRBV13	TRBJ2-2	CASNTYGASGTGELFF
NA	TRBV4-2	TRBJ2-3	CASSQDMNLGDTQYF
NA	TRBV21-1	TRBJ1-5	CASSSTGTGGNQPQHF
once	TRBV10-3	TRBJ1-2	CAIRSRDGYTF